A selection of T cell receptor beta chains follows, all from one sample in a study of PD-1 blockade in classical Hodgkin lymphoma. The protocol was immunoSEQ multiplex PCR, while the TCRdb copy is restricted to in-frame clones and leaves out a portion. The data hold about 86,000 clones, with 89% observed a single time. The input for sequencing was peripheral blood mononuclear cells (PBMCs), taken at baseline. The receptors stem from a human donor with classical Hodgkin lymphoma. The CDR3 runs from the conserved cysteine through the conserved F or W. The D gene is left open where the match is weak. Not every row has a clone size; where given, it reads once, few, many or a size class.

TRBJ2-2 | TRBV19 | - | - | TGTGCCAGTACTCCGGACTACACCGGGGAGCTGTTTTTT | CASTPDYTGELFF
TRBJ2-1 | TRBV5-1 | - | - | TGCGCCAGCAGCTTGGTAGCTCTCCCCGGGAATGAGCAGTTCTTC | CASSLVALPGNEQFF
TRBJ2-7 | TRBV6-1 | - | TRBD2 | TGTGCCAGCAGTGAAGCTACGGGAGGGCTTTTCGAGCAGTACTTC | CASSEATGGLFEQYF
TRBJ2-5 | TRBV7-2 | - | TRBD1 | TGTGCCAGCAGCACAGACAGGGCGAGCAGGACCCAGTACTTC | CASSTDRASRTQYF
TRBJ2-1 | TRBV6-1 | once | TRBD1 | TGTGCCAGCATACCCGGGACAGATTACAATGAGCAGTTCTTC | CASIPGTDYNEQFF
TRBJ2-1 | TRBV7-9 | - | TRBD2 | TGTGCTAGTATGGGGGGGAGAACGGTGAATGAGCAGTTCTTC | CASMGGRTVNEQFF
TRBJ2-1 | TRBV5-6 | - | - | TGTGCCAGCAGCTGGGACAATGAGCAGTTCTTC | CASSWDNEQFF
TRBJ1-5 | TRBV7-9 | - | - | TGTGCCAGCAGCTTAGGTGACCCCGGGTACAATCAGCCCCAGCATTTT | CASSLGDPGYNQPQHF
TRBJ2-3 | TRBV10-1 | - | - | TGCGCCAGCAGTGAGTCCTCCGGGACTCTTAGCACAGATACGCAGTATTTT | CASSESSGTLSTDTQYF
TRBJ1-2 | TRBV28 | - | - | TGTGCCAGCAGTGCAGGGGTTGGAGGCTACACCTTC | CASSAGVGGYTF
TRBJ1-2 | TRBV25-1 | - | - | TGTGCCAGCACCCCGTGGTCGGGGGCGAATGGCTACACCTTC | CASTPWSGANGYTF
TRBJ1-2 | TRBV19 | - | - | TGTGCCAGTAGTATAGATATGGTCGCAGTAAACTTCTATGGCTACACCTTC | CASSIDMVAVNFYGYTF
TRBJ1-2 | TRBV5-8 | - | - | TGTGCCAGCAGCTTGCAAGCAGGGAACTATGGCTACACCTTC | CASSLQAGNYGYTF
TRBJ1-5 | TRBV19 | - | - | TGTGCCAGTAGTATAGGAGACAGCCGGGGTCAGCCCCAGCATTTT | CASSIGDSRGQPQHF